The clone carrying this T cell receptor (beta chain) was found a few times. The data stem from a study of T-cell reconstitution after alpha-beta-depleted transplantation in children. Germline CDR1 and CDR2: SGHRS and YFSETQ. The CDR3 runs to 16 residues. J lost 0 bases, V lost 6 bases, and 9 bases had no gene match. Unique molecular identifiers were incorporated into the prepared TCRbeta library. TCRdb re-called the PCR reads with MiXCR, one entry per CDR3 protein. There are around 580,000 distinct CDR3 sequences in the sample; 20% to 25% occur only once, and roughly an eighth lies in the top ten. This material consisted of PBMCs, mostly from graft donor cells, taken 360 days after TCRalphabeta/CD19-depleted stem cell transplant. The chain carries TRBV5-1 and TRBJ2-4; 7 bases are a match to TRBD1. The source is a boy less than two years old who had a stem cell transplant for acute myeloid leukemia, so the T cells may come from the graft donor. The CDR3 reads CASTDGTALAKNIQYF. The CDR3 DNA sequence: TGCGCCAGCACCGACGGGACAGCTCTAGCCAAAAACATTCAGTACTTC.